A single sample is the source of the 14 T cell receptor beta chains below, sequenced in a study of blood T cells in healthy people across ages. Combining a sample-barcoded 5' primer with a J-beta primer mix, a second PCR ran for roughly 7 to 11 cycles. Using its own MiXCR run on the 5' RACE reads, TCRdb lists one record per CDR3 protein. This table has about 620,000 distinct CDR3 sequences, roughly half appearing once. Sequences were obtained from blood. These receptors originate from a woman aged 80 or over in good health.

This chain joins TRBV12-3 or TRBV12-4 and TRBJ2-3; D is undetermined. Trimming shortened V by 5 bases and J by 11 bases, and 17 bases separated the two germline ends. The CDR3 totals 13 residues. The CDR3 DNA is TGTGCCAGCAGTAGAGGAAGCACAGAGATGCAGTATTTT. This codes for CASSRGSTEMQYF.

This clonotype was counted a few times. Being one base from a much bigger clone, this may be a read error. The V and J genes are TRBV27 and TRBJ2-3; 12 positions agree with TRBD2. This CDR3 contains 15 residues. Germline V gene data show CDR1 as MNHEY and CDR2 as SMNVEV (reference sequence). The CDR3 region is CAGRKLAGGPDTQYF. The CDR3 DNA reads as TGTGCCGGCAGGAAACTAGCGGGGGGCCCAGATACGCAGTATTTT.

Here the CDR3 reads CASSRGDGGANVLTF. The CDR3 nucleotides are TGTGCCAGCAGTCGAGGGGATGGAGGGGCCAACGTCCTGACTTTC. The chain carries TRBV28 and TRBJ2-6; D possibly matches TRBD1 or TRBD2 (5 bases each). Germline V gene data show CDR1 as MDHEN and CDR2 as SYDVKM. The V gene lost 5 bases and the J gene lost 4 bases, with 12 bases spanning the gap. The length of the CDR3 is 15 residues.

CDR3 sequence reads: CASSQGGQSSYNEQYF. CDR3 DNA sequence: TGTGCCAGCAGCCAAGGGGGCCAGAGCTCCTACAATGAGCAGTACTTC. The V gene is TRBV28, the J gene TRBJ2-1, with TRBD1 matching over 7 bases. The DNA end is a closer match to TRBJ2-7, so the J assignment may be wrong. The CDR3 covers 16 residues. In germline, CDR1 is MDHEN, CDR2 SYDVKM.

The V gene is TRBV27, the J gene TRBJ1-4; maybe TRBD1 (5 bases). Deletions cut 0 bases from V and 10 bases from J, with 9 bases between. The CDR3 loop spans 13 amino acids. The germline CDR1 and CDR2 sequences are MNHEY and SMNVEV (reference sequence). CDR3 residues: CASSLSGGRKLFF. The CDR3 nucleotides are TGTGCCAGCAGTTTATCGGGGGGACGAAAACTGTTTTTT.

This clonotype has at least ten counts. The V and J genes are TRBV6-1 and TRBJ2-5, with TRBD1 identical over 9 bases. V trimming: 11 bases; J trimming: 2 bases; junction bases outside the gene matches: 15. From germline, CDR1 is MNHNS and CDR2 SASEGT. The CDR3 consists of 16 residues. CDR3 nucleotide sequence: TGTGCCGGGGGACAGGGACCACCTACATTACAAGAGACCCAGTACTTC. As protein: CAGGQGPPTLQETQYF.

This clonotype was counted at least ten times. The CDR3 region is CASSYSRLLGSPLHF. CDR3 sequence (DNA): TGTGCCAGCAGTTACTCGAGGCTCCTCGGCTCACCCCTCCACTTT. The V and J genes are TRBV6-5 and TRBJ1-6; D is ambiguous. With 0 bases removed from V and 10 bases from J, the gap between germline ends came to 13 bases. This CDR3 is built from 15 residues. CDR1 is MNHEY, CDR2 SVGAGI, per germline.

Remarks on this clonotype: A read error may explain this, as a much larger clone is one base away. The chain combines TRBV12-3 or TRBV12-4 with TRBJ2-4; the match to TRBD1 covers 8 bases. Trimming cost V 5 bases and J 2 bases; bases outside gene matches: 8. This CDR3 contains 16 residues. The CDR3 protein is CASSLLTGVTKNIQYF. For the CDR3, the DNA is TGTGCCAGCAGTCTCCTGACAGGGGTAACCAAAAACATTCAGTACTTC.

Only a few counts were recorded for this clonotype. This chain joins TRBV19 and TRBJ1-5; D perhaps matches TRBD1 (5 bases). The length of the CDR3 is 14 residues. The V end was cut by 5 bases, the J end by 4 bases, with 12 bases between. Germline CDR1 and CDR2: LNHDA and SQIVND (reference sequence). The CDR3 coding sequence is TGTGCCAGTAGTCTTGGACACCAGAATCAGCCCCAGCATTTT. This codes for CASSLGHQNQPQHF.

The CDR3 is CSVGGGTGQVEQYF. The CDR3 nucleotides are TGCAGCGTTGGGGGCGGGACAGGGCAGGTCGAGCAGTACTTC. The chain employs TRBV29-1 and TRBJ2-7, with TRBD1 identical over 9 bases. The CDR3 spans 14 residues. V gave up 4 bases and J gave up 6 bases; unmatched junction bases: 10. Germline values: CDR1 SQVTM, CDR2 ANQGSEA.

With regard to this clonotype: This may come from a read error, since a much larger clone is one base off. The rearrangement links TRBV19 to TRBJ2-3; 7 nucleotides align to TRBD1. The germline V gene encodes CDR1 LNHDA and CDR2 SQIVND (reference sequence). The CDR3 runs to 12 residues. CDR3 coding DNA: TGTGCCAGTAGTCAAGGGGGCGGAACGCGGTATTTT. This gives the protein CASSQGGGTRYF.

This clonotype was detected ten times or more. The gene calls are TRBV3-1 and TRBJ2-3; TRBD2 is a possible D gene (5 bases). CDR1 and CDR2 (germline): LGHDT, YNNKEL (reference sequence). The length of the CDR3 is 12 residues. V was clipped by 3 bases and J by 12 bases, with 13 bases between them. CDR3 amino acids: CASSQGLASQYF. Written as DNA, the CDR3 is TGTGCCAGCAGCCAGGGCCTAGCCTCCCAGTATTTT.

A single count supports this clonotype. The CDR3 region is CASSFHPNTGELFF. Here the CDR3 DNA reads TGTGCCAGCAGCTTTCACCCGAACACCGGGGAGCTGTTTTTT. The chain employs TRBV7-9 and TRBJ2-2; D is uncertain. There are 14 residues in the CDR3. Deletions cut 3 bases from V and 0 bases from J, with 5 bases between. The germline V gene has CDR1 SEHNR and CDR2 FQNEAQ (reference sequence).

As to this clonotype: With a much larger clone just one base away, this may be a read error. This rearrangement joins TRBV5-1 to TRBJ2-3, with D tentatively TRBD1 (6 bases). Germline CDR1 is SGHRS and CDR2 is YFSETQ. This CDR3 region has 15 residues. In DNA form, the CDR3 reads TGCGCCCGCAGCGTCACAGGGTACCCGGAGAATACGCAGTATTTT. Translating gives CARSVTGYPENTQYF.